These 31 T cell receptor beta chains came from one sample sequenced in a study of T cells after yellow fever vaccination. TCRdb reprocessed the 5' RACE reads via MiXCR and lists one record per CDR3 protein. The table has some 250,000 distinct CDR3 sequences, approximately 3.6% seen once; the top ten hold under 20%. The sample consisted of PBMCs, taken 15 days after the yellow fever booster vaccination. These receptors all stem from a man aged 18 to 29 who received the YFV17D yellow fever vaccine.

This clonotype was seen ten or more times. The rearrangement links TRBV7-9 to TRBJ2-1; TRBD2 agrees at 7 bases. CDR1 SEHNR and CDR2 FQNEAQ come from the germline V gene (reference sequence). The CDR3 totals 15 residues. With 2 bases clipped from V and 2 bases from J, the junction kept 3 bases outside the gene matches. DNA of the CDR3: TGTGCCAGCAGCTTATTCGGGGGGACCTACAATGAGCAGTTCTTC. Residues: CASSLFGGTYNEQFF.

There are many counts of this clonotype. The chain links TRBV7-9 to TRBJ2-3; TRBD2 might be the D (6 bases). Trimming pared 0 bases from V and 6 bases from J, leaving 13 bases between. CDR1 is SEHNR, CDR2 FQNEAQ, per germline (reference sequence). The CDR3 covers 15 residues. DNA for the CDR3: TGTGCCAGCAGCTTAGCGGGGAGGAATAGGGATACGCAGTATTTT. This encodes CASSLAGRNRDTQYF. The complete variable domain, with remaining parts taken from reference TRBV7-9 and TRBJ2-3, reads DTGVSQNPRHKITKRGQNVTFRCDPISEHNRLYWYRQTLGQGPEFLTYFQNEAQLEKSRLLSDRFSAERPKGSFSTLEIQRTEQGDSAMYLCASSLAGRNRDTQYFGPGTRLTVL.

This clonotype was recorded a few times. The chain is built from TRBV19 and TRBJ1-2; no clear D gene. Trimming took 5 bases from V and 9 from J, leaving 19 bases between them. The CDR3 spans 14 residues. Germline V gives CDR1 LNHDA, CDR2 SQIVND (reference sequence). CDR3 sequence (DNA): TGTGCCAGTAGTGCCCAGTCGACGCAGATCCGCTACACCTTC. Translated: CASSAQSTQIRYTF.

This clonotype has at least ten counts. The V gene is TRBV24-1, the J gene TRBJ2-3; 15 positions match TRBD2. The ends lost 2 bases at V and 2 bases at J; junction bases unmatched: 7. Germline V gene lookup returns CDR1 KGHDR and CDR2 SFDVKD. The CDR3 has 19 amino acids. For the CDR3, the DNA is TGTGCCACCAGTGATTCAGGGACTAGCGGGGGGACTTACACAGATACGCAGTATTTT. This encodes CATSDSGTSGGTYTDTQYF.

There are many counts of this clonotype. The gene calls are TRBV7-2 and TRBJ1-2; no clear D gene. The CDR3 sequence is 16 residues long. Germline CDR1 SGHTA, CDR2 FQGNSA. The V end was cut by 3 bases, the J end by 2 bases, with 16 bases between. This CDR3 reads CASSLTPASGNYGYTF. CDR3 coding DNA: TGTGCCAGCAGCTTGACCCCGGCCAGTGGCAACTATGGCTACACCTTC.

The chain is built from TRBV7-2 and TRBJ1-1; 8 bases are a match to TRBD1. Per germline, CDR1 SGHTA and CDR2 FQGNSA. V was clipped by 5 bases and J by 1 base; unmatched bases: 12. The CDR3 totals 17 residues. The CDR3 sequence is CASSVYADRVGNTEAFF. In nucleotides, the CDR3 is TGTGCCAGCAGCGTATACGCGGACAGGGTCGGGAACACTGAAGCTTTCTTT.

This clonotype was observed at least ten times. In nucleotides, the CDR3 is TGTGCCAGCACGGATAGGGGGGAGACCCAGTACTTC. Encoded protein: CASTDRGETQYF. This sequence joins TRBV6-2 or TRBV6-3 and TRBJ2-5, with D tentatively TRBD1 (6 bases). Trimming pared 7 bases from V and 5 bases from J, leaving 11 bases between. The germline gives CDR1 MNHEY, CDR2 SVGEGT. The CDR3 totals 12 residues.

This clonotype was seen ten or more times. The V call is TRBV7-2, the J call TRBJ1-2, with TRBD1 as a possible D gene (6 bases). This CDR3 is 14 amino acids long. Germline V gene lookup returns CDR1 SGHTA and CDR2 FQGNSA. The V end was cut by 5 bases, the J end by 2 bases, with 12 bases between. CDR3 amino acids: CASSRTQGNYGYTF. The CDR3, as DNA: TGTGCCAGCAGCAGGACCCAGGGGAACTATGGCTACACCTTC.

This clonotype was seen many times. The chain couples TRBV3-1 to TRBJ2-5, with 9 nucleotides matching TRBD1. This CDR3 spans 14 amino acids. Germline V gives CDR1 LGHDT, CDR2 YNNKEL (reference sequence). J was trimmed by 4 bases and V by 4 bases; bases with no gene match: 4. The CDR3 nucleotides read TGTGCCAGCAGCCGGCTGGACAGGGGAGAGACCCAGTACTTC. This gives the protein CASSRLDRGETQYF.

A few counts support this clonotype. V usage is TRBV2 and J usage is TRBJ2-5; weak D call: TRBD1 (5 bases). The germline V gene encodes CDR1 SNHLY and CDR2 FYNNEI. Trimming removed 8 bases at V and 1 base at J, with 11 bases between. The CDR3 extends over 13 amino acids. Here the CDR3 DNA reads TGTGCCAGCGAAGTAGGGGTCCAAGAGACCCAGTACTTC. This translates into CASEVGVQETQYF.

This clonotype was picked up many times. The CDR3 DNA sequence: TGTGCCAGCAGTGGAACCAGGGGGAGCGAAGCTTTCTTT. Encoded protein: CASSGTRGSEAFF. The chain employs TRBV6-1 and TRBJ1-1; TRBD1 matches at 7 bases. Germline CDR1 and CDR2: MNHNS and SASEGT. The CDR3 totals 13 residues. V lost 4 bases to trimming and J lost 8 bases; unmatched junction nucleotides: 7.

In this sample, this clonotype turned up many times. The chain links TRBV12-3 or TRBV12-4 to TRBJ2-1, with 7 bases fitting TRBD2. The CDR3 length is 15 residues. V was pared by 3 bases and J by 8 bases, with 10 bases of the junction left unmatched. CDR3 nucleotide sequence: TGTGCCAGCAGTTTCTCCGGGGACTATTACGATGAGCAGTTCTTC. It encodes CASSFSGDYYDEQFF.

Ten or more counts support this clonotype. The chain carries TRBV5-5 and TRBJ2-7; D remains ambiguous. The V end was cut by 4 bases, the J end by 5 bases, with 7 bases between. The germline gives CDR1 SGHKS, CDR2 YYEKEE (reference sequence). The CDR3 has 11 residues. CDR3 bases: TGTGCCAGCAGCCGTACAGACGAGCAGTACTTC. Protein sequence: CASSRTDEQYF.

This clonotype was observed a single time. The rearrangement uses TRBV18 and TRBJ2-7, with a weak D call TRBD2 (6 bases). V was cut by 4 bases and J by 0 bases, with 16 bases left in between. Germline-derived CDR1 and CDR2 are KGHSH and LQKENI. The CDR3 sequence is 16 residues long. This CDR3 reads CASSRFRDGSSYEQYF. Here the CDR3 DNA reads TGTGCCAGCTCACGGTTCCGGGACGGGAGCTCCTACGAGCAGTACTTC.

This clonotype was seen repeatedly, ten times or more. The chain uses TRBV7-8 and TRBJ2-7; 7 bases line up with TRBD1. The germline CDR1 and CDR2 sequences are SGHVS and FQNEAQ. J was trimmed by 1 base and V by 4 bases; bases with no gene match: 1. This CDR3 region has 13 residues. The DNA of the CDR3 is TGTGCCAGCAGCTCGACAGGGTCCTACGAGCAGTACGTC. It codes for CASSSTGSYEQYV.

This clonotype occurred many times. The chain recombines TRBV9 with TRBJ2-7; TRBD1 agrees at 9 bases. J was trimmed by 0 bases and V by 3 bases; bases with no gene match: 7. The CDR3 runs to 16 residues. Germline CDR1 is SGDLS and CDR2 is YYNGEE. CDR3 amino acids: CASSGPRDRVSYEQYV. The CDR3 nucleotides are TGTGCCAGCAGCGGGCCCCGGGACAGGGTCTCCTACGAGCAGTACGTC.

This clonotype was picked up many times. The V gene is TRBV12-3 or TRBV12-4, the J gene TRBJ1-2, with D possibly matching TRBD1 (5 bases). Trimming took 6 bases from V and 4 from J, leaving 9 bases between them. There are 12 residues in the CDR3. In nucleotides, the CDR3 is TGTGCCAGCAGGCAAGACAGCTATGGCTACACCTTC. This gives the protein CASRQDSYGYTF.

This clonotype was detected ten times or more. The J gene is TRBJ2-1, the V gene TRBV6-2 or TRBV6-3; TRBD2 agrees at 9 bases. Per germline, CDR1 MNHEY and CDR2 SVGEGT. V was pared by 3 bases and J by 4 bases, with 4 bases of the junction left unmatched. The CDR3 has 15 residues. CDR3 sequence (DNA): TGTGCCAGCAGTTATAGCGGGGGCCAATACAATGAGCAGTTCTTC. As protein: CASSYSGGQYNEQFF.

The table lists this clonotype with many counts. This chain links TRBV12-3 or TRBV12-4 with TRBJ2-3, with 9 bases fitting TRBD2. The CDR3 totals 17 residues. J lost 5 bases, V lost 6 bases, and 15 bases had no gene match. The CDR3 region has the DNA TGTGCCAGCAGCACGGTTGGGATCGCGGGGGGGAGAGATACGCAGTATTTT. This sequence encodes CASSTVGIAGGRDTQYF.

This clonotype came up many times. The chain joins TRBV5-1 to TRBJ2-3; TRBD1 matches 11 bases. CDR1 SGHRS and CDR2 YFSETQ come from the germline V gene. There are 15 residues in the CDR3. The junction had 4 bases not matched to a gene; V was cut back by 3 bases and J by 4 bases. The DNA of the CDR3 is TGCGCCAGCAGCTACGGACAGGGGGCTGCAGATACGCAGTATTTT. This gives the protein CASSYGQGAADTQYF.

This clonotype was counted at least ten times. CDR3 protein: CASSPGTAQETQYF. As DNA, the CDR3 is TGTGCCAGCAGTCCCGGGACAGCCCAAGAGACCCAGTACTTC. This chain connects TRBV7-2 to TRBJ2-5; 7 nucleotides align to TRBD1. V was clipped by 6 bases and J by 1 base; unmatched bases: 5. The V gene's germline CDR1 is SGHTA and CDR2 FQGNSA. The length of the CDR3 is 14 residues.

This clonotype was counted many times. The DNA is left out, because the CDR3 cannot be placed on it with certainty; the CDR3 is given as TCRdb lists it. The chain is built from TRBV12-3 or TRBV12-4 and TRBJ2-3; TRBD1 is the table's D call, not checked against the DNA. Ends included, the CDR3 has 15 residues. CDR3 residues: CASSSSAGEADTQYF.

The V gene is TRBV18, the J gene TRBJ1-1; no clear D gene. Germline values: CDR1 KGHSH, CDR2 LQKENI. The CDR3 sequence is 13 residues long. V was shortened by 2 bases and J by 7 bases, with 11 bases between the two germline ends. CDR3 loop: CASSPNPGNEAFF. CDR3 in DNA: TGTGCCAGCTCACCAAATCCAGGCAATGAAGCTTTCTTT. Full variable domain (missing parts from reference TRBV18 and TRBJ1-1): NAGVMQNPRHLVRRRGQEARLRCSPMKGHSHVYWYRQLPEEGLKFMVYLQKENIIDESGMPKERFSAEFPKEGPSILRIQQVVRGDSAAYFCASSPNPGNEAFFGQGTRLTVV.

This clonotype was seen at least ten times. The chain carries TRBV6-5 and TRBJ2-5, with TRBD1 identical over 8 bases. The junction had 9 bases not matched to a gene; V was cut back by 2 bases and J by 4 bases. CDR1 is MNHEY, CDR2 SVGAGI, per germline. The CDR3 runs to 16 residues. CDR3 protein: CASSYAGGAGGETQYF. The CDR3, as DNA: TGTGCCAGCAGTTACGCAGGGGGCGCTGGGGGAGAGACCCAGTACTTC.

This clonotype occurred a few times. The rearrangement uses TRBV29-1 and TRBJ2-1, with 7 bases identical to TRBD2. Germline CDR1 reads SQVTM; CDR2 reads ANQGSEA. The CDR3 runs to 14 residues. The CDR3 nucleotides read TGCAGTGACCAGCGGGGCCCCGGGTACAATGAGCAGTTCTTC. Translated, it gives CSDQRGPGYNEQFF.

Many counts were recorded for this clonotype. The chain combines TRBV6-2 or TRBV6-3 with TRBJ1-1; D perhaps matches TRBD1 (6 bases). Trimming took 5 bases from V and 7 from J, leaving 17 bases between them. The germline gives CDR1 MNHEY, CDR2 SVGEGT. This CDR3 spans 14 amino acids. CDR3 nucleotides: TGTGCCAGCAGTGAAGGGGGGAACGGCGATGAAGCTTTCTTT. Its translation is CASSEGGNGDEAFF.

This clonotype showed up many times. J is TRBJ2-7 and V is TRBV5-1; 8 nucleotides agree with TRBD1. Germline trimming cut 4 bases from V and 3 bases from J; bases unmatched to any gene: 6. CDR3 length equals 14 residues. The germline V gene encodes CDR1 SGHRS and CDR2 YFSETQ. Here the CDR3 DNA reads TGCGCCAGCAGCGTGGACAGGGTTTTCTACGAGCAGTACTTC. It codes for CASSVDRVFYEQYF.

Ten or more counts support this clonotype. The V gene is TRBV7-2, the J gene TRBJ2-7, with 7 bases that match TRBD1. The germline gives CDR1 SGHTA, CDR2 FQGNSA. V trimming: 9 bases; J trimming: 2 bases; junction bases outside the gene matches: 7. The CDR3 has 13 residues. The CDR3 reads CASTGTAAYEQYF. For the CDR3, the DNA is TGTGCCAGTACCGGGACAGCCGCCTACGAGCAGTACTTC.

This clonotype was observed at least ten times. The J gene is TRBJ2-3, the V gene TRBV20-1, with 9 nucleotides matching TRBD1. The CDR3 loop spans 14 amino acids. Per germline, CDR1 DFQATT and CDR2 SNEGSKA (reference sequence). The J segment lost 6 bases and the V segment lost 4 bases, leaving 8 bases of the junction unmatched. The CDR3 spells CSAIGTGGADTQYF. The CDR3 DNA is TGCAGTGCTATAGGAACAGGGGGCGCCGATACGCAGTATTTT.

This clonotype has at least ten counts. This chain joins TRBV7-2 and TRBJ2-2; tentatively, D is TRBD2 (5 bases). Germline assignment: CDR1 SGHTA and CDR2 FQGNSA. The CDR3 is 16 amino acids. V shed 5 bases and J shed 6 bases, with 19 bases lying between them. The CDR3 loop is CASSPSYPGGSGELFF. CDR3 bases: TGTGCCAGCAGCCCATCCTACCCAGGAGGTTCCGGGGAGCTGTTTTTT.

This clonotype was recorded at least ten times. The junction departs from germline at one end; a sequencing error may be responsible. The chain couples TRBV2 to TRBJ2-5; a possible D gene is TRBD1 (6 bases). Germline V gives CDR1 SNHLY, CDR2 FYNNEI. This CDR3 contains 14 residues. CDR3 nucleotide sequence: TGTGCCAGCAGTGCCGGAAGGGCAGGACAGTACAGCGGCTTC. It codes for CASSAGRAGQYSGF.